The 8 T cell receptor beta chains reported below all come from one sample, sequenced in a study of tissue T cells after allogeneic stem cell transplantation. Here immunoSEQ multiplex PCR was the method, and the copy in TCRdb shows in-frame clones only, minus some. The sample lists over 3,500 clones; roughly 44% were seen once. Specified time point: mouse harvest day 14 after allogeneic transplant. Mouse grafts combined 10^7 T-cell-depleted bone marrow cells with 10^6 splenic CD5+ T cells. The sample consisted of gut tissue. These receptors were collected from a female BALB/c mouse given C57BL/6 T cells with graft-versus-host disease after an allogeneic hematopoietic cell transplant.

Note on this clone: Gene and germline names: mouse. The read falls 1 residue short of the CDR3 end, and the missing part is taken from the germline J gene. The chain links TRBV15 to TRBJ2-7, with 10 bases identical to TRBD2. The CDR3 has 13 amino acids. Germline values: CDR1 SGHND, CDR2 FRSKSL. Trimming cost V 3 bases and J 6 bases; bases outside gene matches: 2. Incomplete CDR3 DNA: TGTGCCAGCAGTTTTGGACTGGGGGTTGAACAGTAC. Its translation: CASSFGLGVEQY. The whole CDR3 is CASSFGLGVEQYF.

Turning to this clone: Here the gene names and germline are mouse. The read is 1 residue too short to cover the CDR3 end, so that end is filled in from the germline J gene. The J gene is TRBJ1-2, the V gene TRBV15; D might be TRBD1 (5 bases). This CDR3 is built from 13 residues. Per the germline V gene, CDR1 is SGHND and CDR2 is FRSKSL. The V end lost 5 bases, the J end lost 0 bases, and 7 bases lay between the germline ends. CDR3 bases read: TGTGCCAGCAGTGACAGATCAAACTCCGACTACACC. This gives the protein CASSDRSNSDYT. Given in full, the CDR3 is CASSDRSNSDYTF.

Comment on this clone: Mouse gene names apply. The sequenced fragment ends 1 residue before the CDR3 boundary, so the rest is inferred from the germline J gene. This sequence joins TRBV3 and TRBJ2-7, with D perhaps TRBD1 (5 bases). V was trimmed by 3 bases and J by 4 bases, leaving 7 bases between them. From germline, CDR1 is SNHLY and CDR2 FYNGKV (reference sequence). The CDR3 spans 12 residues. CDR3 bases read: TGTGCCAGCAGCTTGAAGGGGTATGAACAGTAC. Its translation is CASSLKGYEQY. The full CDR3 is CASSLKGYEQYF.

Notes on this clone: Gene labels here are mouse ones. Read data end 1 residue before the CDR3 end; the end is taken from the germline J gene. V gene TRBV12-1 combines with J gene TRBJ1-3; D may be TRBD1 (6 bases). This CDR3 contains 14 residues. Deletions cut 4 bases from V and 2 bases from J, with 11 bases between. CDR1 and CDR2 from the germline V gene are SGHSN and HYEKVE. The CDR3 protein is CASSLGTTGNTLYF. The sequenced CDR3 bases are TGTGCCAGCTCGCTTGGGACAACTGGAAATACGCTCTAT.

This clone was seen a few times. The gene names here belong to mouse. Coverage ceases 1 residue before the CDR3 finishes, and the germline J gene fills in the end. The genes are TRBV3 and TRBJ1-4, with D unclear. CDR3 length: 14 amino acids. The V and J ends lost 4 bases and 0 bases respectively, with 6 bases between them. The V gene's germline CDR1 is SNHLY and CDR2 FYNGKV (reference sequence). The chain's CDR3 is CASSSGFSNERLFF. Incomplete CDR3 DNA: TGTGCCAGCAGCTCCGGGTTTTCCAACGAAAGATTATTT.

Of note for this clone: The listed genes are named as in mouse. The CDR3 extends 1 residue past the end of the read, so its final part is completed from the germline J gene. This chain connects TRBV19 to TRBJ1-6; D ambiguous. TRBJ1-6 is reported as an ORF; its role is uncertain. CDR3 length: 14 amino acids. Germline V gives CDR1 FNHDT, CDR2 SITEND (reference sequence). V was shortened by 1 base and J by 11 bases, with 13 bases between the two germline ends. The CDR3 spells CASSIQGERTPLYF. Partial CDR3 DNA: TGTGCCAGCAGTATACAAGGAGAGAGAACGCCCCTCTAC.

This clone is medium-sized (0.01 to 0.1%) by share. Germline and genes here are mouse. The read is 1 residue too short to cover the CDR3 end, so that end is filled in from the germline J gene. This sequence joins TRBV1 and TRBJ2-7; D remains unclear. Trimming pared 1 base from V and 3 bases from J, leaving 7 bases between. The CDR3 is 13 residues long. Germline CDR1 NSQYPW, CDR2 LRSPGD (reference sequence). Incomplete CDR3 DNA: TGCACCTGCAGTGCAGGACTTTTCTATGAACAGTAC. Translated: CTCSAGLFYEQY. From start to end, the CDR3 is CTCSAGLFYEQYF. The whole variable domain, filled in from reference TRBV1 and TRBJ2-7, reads VTLLEQNPRWRLVPRGQAVNLRCILKNSQYPWMSWYQQDLQKQLQWLFTLRSPGDKEVKSLPGADYLATRVTDTELRLQVANMSQGRTLYCTCSAGLFYEQYFGPGTRLTVL.

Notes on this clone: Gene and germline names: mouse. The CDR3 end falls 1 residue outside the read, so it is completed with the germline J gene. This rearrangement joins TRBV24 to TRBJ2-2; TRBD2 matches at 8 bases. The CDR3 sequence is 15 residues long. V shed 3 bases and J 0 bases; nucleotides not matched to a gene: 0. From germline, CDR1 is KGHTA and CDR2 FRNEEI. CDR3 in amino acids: CASSLWGANTGQLYF. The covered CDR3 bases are TGTGCCAGCAGTCTCTGGGGGGCAAACACCGGGCAGCTCTAC.